This T cell receptor beta chain emerged from a study of T cell clonotyping in hematopoietic cell transplantation. The study, taken as a whole, reports: Pathologically expanded recipient clonotypes increased progressively from day 30 to day 180 as diversity fell. At the given depth, recipient repertoires were over 95% de novo clonotypes.

Remarks on this clone: Its antigen is not identified.

Measured with immunoSEQ multiplex PCR; TCRdb has only the in-frame clones, and not every one. Here the sample spans some 40,000 clones, 95% being singletons. This TCR derives from a young man in good health. Some clones in this sample may be carry-over from other donors' samples. The sequenced sample consisted of peripheral blood mononuclear cells.

CDR3 protein: CASRGRRLAGTQETQYF. CDR3 nucleotide sequence: TGTGCCAGCCGGGGCAGACGACTAGCGGGAACTCAAGAGACCCAGTACTTC. This chain connects TRBV2 to TRBJ2-5; 11 bases agree with TRBD2. The CDR3 consists of 17 residues. The ends lost 8 bases at V and 2 bases at J; junction bases unmatched: 13. The germline gives CDR1 SNHLY, CDR2 FYNNEI.